A single sample is the source of the 26 T cell receptor beta chains below, sequenced in a study of T cell responses to AZD1222 COVID-19 vaccine. TCRdb's copy holds only in-frame clones and misses some; the assay was immunoSEQ multiplex PCR. The sample contains approximately 200,000 clones, almost 90% of which appear only once. This material consisted of peripheral blood, taken on day 0 of AZD1222 vaccination. The receptors come from an adult in good health.

This chain links TRBV6-5 with TRBJ1-4; perhaps TRBD1 as D (5 bases). In germline, CDR1 is MNHEY, CDR2 SVGAGI. Trimming took 5 bases from V and 3 from J, leaving 13 bases between them. This CDR3 contains 15 residues. The CDR3 here is CASSPGAKANEKLFF. The DNA of the CDR3 is TGTGCCAGCAGTCCCGGGGCAAAGGCTAATGAAAAACTGTTTTTT.

This clone was recorded only once. V gene TRBV5-1 combines with J gene TRBJ2-5; 10 bases match TRBD1. Germline V lookup: CDR1 SGHRS, CDR2 YFSETQ. This CDR3 comprises 14 residues. After removal of 4 bases from V and 3 bases from J, the junction contained 3 bases not matched to a gene. This CDR3 is CASSPGTGEETQYF. The CDR3 nucleotides are TGCGCCAGCAGCCCCGGGACAGGGGAAGAGACCCAGTACTTC.

This chain connects TRBV19 to TRBJ1-4, with D perhaps TRBD1 (5 bases). Germline CDR1 LNHDA, CDR2 SQIVND (reference sequence). The CDR3 runs 15 residues. Trimming stripped 4 bases from V and 8 bases from J, with 17 bases between. Here the CDR3 reads CASSTDSPRWEKLFF. In DNA, the CDR3 is TGTGCCAGTAGTACCGACAGCCCGCGATGGGAAAAACTGTTTTTT.

This chain joins TRBV27 and TRBJ1-6, with D perhaps TRBD1 (5 bases). Trimming left V 2 bases short and J 0 bases short, with 14 bases between. The CDR3 consists of 18 residues. The germline V gene encodes CDR1 MNHEY and CDR2 SMNVEV (reference sequence). This CDR3 reads CASSLKGTRSSYNSPLHF. CDR3 DNA: TGTGCCAGCAGTTTAAAAGGGACTCGGAGCTCCTATAATTCACCCCTCCACTTT.

This chain connects TRBV7-9 to TRBJ2-1, with a tentative D call TRBD2 (5 bases). The V and J ends lost 5 bases and 7 bases respectively, with 21 bases between them. This CDR3 contains 16 residues. CDR1 is SEHNR and CDR2 is FQNEAQ in the germline V gene (reference sequence). CDR3: CASSREGLPRTNEQFF. CDR3 nucleotides: TGTGCCAGCAGCCGGGAAGGCCTTCCCCGAACTAATGAGCAGTTCTTC.

The chain links TRBV27 to TRBJ2-1; 11 positions match TRBD2. Germline CDR1 MNHEY, CDR2 SMNVEV (reference sequence). J lost 7 bases, V lost 2 bases, and 7 bases had no gene match. The CDR3 is made up of 16 amino acids. The CDR3 DNA reads as TGTGCCAGCAGTTTACTAGCGGGGGGCCTAAGGAATGAGCAGTTCTTC. Its translation is CASSLLAGGLRNEQFF.

The chain uses TRBV5-1 and TRBJ1-2; 10 nucleotides align to TRBD1. Germline CDR1 reads SGHRS; CDR2 reads YFSETQ. CDR3 size: 16 residues. Trimming cost V 4 bases and J 5 bases; bases outside gene matches: 11. The CDR3: CASSPRDRGHGYGYTF. The CDR3 DNA sequence: TGCGCCAGCAGCCCCCGGGACAGGGGTCATGGGTATGGCTACACCTTC.

This rearrangement joins TRBV7-9 to TRBJ2-1; tentatively, D is TRBD1 or TRBD2 (5 bases each). The germline V and J ends were trimmed by 2 bases and 4 bases, with 15 bases remaining between them. Germline-derived CDR1 and CDR2 are SEHNR and FQNEAQ (reference sequence). This CDR3 has 16 residues. In nucleotides, the CDR3 is TGTGCCAGCAGCTTACCATTGGGGGACCCTTACAATGAGCAGTTCTTC. This translates into CASSLPLGDPYNEQFF.

The chain combines TRBV5-5 with TRBJ1-4, with a tentative D call TRBD1 (5 bases). The germline V gene has CDR1 SGHKS and CDR2 YYEKEE (reference sequence). The CDR3 length is 13 residues. V was cut by 2 bases and J by 8 bases, with 10 bases left in between. The CDR3: CASSFGGREKLFF. CDR3 sequence (DNA): TGTGCCAGCAGCTTCGGGGGTCGAGAAAAACTGTTTTTT.

This clone was picked up a small number of times. CDR3 sequence reads: CAISGGQGRVSPLHF. The CDR3 region has the DNA TGTGCCATCAGTGGGGGACAGGGACGGGTTTCACCCCTCCACTTT. This chain joins TRBV10-3 and TRBJ1-6, with 9 bases that match TRBD1. V lost 4 bases and J lost 9; bases outside the gene matches: 7. This CDR3 comprises 15 residues. Germline V gene lookup returns CDR1 ENHRY and CDR2 SYGVKD.

The CDR3, as DNA: TGTGCCAGCAGTTATCCGGGGGGCACGAACACCGGGGAGCTGTTTTTT. Translation gives CASSYPGGTNTGELFF. This chain uses TRBV6-5 with TRBJ2-2; tentatively, D is TRBD2 (7 bases). The V end lost 3 bases, the J end lost 0 bases, and 11 bases lay between the germline ends. The CDR3 runs to 16 residues. The germline CDR1 and CDR2 sequences are MNHEY and SVGAGI.

The chain uses TRBV19 and TRBJ1-1, with D perhaps matching TRBD1 (6 bases). The germline V gene encodes CDR1 LNHDA and CDR2 SQIVND (reference sequence). The V gene lost 8 bases and the J gene lost 5 bases, with 12 bases spanning the gap. The CDR3 is 12 amino acids. This chain's CDR3 is CASYRVWTEAFF. CDR3 in DNA: TGTGCCAGTTACAGGGTTTGGACTGAAGCTTTCTTT.

This chain links TRBV27 with TRBJ1-2; 7 positions agree with TRBD1. Germline assignment: CDR1 MNHEY and CDR2 SMNVEV (reference sequence). The CDR3 covers 15 residues. V shed 6 bases and J 5 bases; nucleotides not matched to a gene: 12. This chain's CDR3 is CASRTDRAQWYGYTF. The CDR3 region has the DNA TGTGCCAGCAGAACTGACAGGGCTCAGTGGTATGGCTACACCTTC.

The chain combines TRBV4-3 with TRBJ1-3; no reliable D call. The CDR3 spans 16 residues. V lost 0 bases and J 4 bases, leaving 13 bases between the germline ends. Germline CDR1 LGHNA, CDR2 YSLEER. Here the CDR3 reads CASSQEATSRGNTIYF. The CDR3 bases are TGCGCCAGCAGCCAAGAGGCCACCTCCCGCGGAAACACCATATATTTT.

The chain employs TRBV10-3 and TRBJ1-5; the D is unclear. CDR1 ENHRY and CDR2 SYGVKD come from the germline V gene. The ends were cut back, 4 bases at V and 0 bases at J, with 16 bases in the middle. This CDR3 spans 17 amino acids. The CDR3 here is CAISADLHSRSNQPQHF. In DNA form, the CDR3 reads TGTGCCATCAGTGCCGACCTGCACTCTCGTAGCAATCAGCCCCAGCATTTT.

This clone was counted between two and nine times. The rearrangement links TRBV13 to TRBJ2-7; TRBD2 is a possible D gene (7 bases). The germline CDR1 and CDR2 sequences are PRHDT and FYEKMQ (reference sequence). V was cut by 5 bases and J by 0 bases, with 14 bases left in between. This CDR3 region has 15 residues. The DNA for the CDR3 is TGTGCCAGCAGCCTGATGGGGGGGCTCTCCTACGAGCAGTACTTC. Residues: CASSLMGGLSYEQYF.

This clone was seen once. This chain connects TRBV6-5 to TRBJ1-6; possibly TRBD1 for D (5 bases). The V and J ends lost 2 bases and 8 bases respectively, with 10 bases between them. Germline assignment: CDR1 MNHEY and CDR2 SVGAGI. This CDR3 has 14 residues. The CDR3 bases are TGTGCCAGCAGTTACGGTGGGGACCATTCACCCCTCCACTTT. Translation gives CASSYGGDHSPLHF.

This chain links TRBV6-5 with TRBJ2-2; D may correspond to TRBD1 or TRBD2 (6 bases each). V was clipped by 7 bases and J by 0 bases, with 12 bases between them. CDR3 length: 15 residues. CDR1 is MNHEY and CDR2 is SVGAGI in the germline V gene. CDR3 protein: CASTPGASNTGELFF. CDR3 nucleotide sequence: TGTGCCAGCACCCCGGGGGCGTCGAACACCGGGGAGCTGTTTTTT.

The J gene is TRBJ1-5, the V gene TRBV7-8; TRBD1 aligns across 10 bases. The CDR3 extends over 14 amino acids. Germline-derived CDR1 and CDR2 are SGHVS and FQNEAQ. J lost 6 bases, V lost 5 bases, and 4 bases had no gene match. The CDR3 protein is CASSPGTGVQPQHF. The CDR3 DNA reads TGTGCCAGCAGCCCCGGGACAGGGGTTCAGCCCCAGCATTTT.

The V call is TRBV19, the J call TRBJ1-2; D is perhaps TRBD1 (5 bases). CDR1 LNHDA and CDR2 SQIVND come from the germline V gene (reference sequence). The germline V and J ends were trimmed by 4 bases and 8 bases, with 23 bases remaining between them. This CDR3 has 16 residues. The CDR3 DNA reads TGTGCCAGTAGTAGAATTTCGTTAGGGGAGTGGGACGGCTACACCTTC. Translated, it gives CASSRISLGEWDGYTF.

The sample holds one count of this clone. This chain links TRBV7-2 with TRBJ2-5; D uncertain. Trimming stripped 4 bases from V and 1 base from J, with 13 bases between. Germline V gene sequence: CDR1 SGHTA, CDR2 FQGNSA. The CDR3 consists of 15 residues. Here the CDR3 DNA reads TGTGCCAGCAGCTCGCTGCCTATGGGCCAAGAGACCCAGTACTTC. Encoded protein: CASSSLPMGQETQYF. The full variable domain, with the rest looked up from reference TRBV7-2 and TRBJ2-5, is GAGVSQSPSNKVTEKGKDVELRCDPISGHTALYWYRQSLGQGLEFLIYFQGNSAPDKSGLPSDRFSAERTGGSVSTLTIQRTQQEDSAVYLCASSSLPMGQETQYFGPGTRLLVL.

This chain links TRBV2 with TRBJ1-2; weak D call: TRBD1 (5 bases). Germline values: CDR1 SNHLY, CDR2 FYNNEI. The CDR3 runs to 11 residues. The V and J ends lost 3 bases and 10 bases respectively, with 9 bases between them. In nucleotides, the CDR3 is TGTGCCAGCAGTGAGATAGGGGCCTACACCTTC. Translated: CASSEIGAYTF.

V is TRBV2 and J is TRBJ2-4; no definite D call. Trimming removed 7 bases at V and 1 base at J, with 11 bases between. Looked up from germline, CDR1 is SNHLY and CDR2 is FYNNEI. The CDR3 spans 14 residues. The CDR3 coding sequence is TGTGCCAGCACCCAGTCCCCGGCCAAAAACATTCAGTACTTC. Translating gives CASTQSPAKNIQYF. The full variable domain, its missing parts supplied by reference TRBV2 and TRBJ2-4, is EPEVTQTPSHQVTQMGQEVILRCVPISNHLYFYWYRQILGQKVEFLVSFYNNEISEKSEIFDDQFSVERPDGSNFTLKIRSTKLEDSAMYFCASTQSPAKNIQYFGAGTRLSVL.

This clone was picked up one time. The chain employs TRBV6-5 and TRBJ2-3; perhaps TRBD2 as D (5 bases). CDR1 is MNHEY, CDR2 SVGAGI, per germline. V was cut by 7 bases and J by 5 bases, with 19 bases left in between. There are 15 residues in the CDR3. CDR3 DNA: TGTGCCAGCACCGGGGAGAACCATGCGAGAGATACGCAGTATTTT. Its translation: CASTGENHARDTQYF.

The chain is built from TRBV16 and TRBJ1-2, with D maybe TRBD1 (6 bases). The germline V gene has CDR1 KGHSY and CDR2 FQNENV. The CDR3 is 15 residues long. V lost 4 bases and J lost 8, with 20 bases in between. The CDR3 sequence is CASSPSLDRLGGYTF. The CDR3 bases are TGTGCCAGCAGCCCATCTTTAGACAGGCTGGGCGGCTACACCTTC.

This clone was picked up a small number of times. This chain links TRBV7-9 with TRBJ2-2; a weak D match, TRBD1 (5 bases). Deletions cut 5 bases from V and 4 bases from J, with 14 bases between. Germline assignment: CDR1 SEHNR and CDR2 FQNEAQ (reference sequence). The CDR3 runs to 15 residues. CDR3 protein: CASSPGALLTGELFF. Here the CDR3 DNA reads TGTGCCAGCAGCCCTGGGGCATTACTCACCGGGGAGCTGTTTTTT.